This T cell receptor beta chain is from a study of blood T cell repertoires in COVID-19. About the study: Specimens from acute and convalescent COVID-19 originated in the United States, Italy and Spain. Sources were T cells, B-cell-depleted T cells, or PBMCs; the material itself was cDNA or gDNA.

In the original processing: Researchers report that nucleated cell counts were estimated from reference gene primer amplification. Profiled with immunoSEQ multiplex PCR; TCRdb holds only in-frame clones, not every one. Clone size and the V and J calls come from that table; the DNA yielded D and trimming. Among about 25,000 clones listed, 80% to 90% were seen once. CDR1 is SGDLS, CDR2 YYNGEE, per germline. This CDR3 has 16 amino acids. Trimming cost V 0 bases and J 5 bases; bases outside gene matches: 10. The TCR originated in a man aged 65 to 85 with acute or convalescent COVID-19. V is TRBV9 and J is TRBJ2-5; 7 bases map to TRBD2. The sequencing input was peripheral blood. CDR3 bases: TGTGCCAGCAGCGTAGAGACTAGCAAGAGTTTGGAGACCCAGTACTTC. Translating it yields CASSVETSKSLETQYF.